This note documents a single T cell receptor beta chain sequence. The data were taken from a study of tumor T cells in aggressive B-cell lymphoma. V was pared by 7 bases and J by 6 bases, with 3 bases of the junction left unmatched. Germline V gene sequence: CDR1 GTSNPN, CDR2 SVGIG (reference sequence). This CDR3 contains 10 residues. Here immunoSEQ multiplex PCR was the method, and the copy in TCRdb shows in-frame clones only, minus some. The sample yields 3,000 to 4,000 clones, approximately 95% seen once. The sample taken for sequencing was tumor tissue. The V gene is TRBV30, the J gene TRBJ2-7; 7 positions match TRBD2. This sequence originates from an adult with diffuse large B cell lymphoma. CDR3 sequence reads: CALGEGEQYF. The CDR3, as DNA: TGTGCCTTGGGGGAGGGCGAGCAGTACTTC.